One and the same sample provided the 19 T cell receptor beta chains below, sequenced in a study of blood T cell repertoires in COVID-19. Libraries were prepared by immunoSEQ multiplex PCR; TCRdb keeps only in-frame clonotypes and omits some of them. This sample has more than 120,000 clones, with 85% found just once. The sequenced sample was peripheral blood. Source of these receptors: a human donor with acute or convalescent COVID-19. The donor label of this sample is uncertain.

The chain uses TRBV7-2 and TRBJ2-1, with 10 bases aligning to TRBD2. The V gene's germline CDR1 is SGHTA and CDR2 FQGNSA. The V segment lost 5 bases and the J segment 4 bases; nucleotides outside the gene matches: 11. The CDR3 covers 17 residues. The CDR3 DNA is TGTGCCAGCAGCCGGACCTATACTAGCGGGAAGTACAATGAGCAGTTCTTC. As protein: CASSRTYTSGKYNEQFF.

Comment on this clone: Within the sample, other DNA sequences also encode this same CDR3. The rearrangement links TRBV18 to TRBJ2-1, with 9 bases identical to TRBD1. Germline V lookup: CDR1 KGHSH, CDR2 LQKENI. V lost 3 bases, J lost 1 base, and 1 base stayed unmatched. The CDR3 is 15 amino acids. The CDR3: CASSPGQGSYNEQFF. CDR3 DNA: TGTGCCAGCTCACCGGGACAGGGTTCCTACAATGAGCAGTTCTTC.

The J gene is TRBJ1-2, the V gene TRBV7-9; 12 nucleotides line up with TRBD1. This CDR3 comprises 16 residues. Germline V CDR1 and CDR2: SEHNR, FQNEAQ (reference sequence). The junction had 8 bases not matched to a gene; V was cut back by 5 bases and J by 4 bases. DNA of the CDR3: TGTGCCAGCAGCCCAGGGGGACAGGGGGCCGGCTATGGCTACACCTTC. This codes for CASSPGGQGAGYGYTF.

For this clone: At one of its ends the junction is not consistent with the germline gene, which may arise from a read error. The chain combines TRBV5-6 with TRBJ1-2; 9 positions agree with TRBD1. Per germline, CDR1 SGHDT and CDR2 YYEEEE. This CDR3 is built from 15 residues. CDR3 coding DNA: TGTGTCAGCAGCTCATGGGACAGGGAGAGCTATGGCTACACCTTC. Translation: CVSSSWDRESYGYTF.

The chain couples TRBV19 to TRBJ1-6, with a weak D call TRBD1 (5 bases). The germline CDR1 and CDR2 sequences are LNHDA and SQIVND (reference sequence). The CDR3 loop spans 14 amino acids. V dropped 5 bases and J dropped 5 bases, with 10 bases sitting between them. In nucleotides, the CDR3 is TGTGCCAGTAGTCGAGACAGAGATAATTCACCCCTCCACTTT. Encoded protein: CASSRDRDNSPLHF.

V usage is TRBV19 and J usage is TRBJ1-3; 7 positions agree with TRBD1. Germline CDR1 LNHDA, CDR2 SQIVND (reference sequence). Trimming at V came to 6 bases and at J to 2 bases, leaving 4 bases not matched to a gene. The CDR3 is 14 amino acids. This chain's CDR3 is CASRTTGTGNTIYF. CDR3 DNA: TGTGCCAGTAGGACGACAGGGACTGGAAACACCATATATTTT.

The rearrangement joins TRBV4-2 to TRBJ2-3, with a weak D call TRBD2 (5 bases). CDR3 length equals 16 residues. The V end was cut by 1 base, the J end by 5 bases, with 16 bases between. Germline V lookup: CDR1 LGHNA, CDR2 YNFKEQ. The CDR3: CASSQATLYRGDTQYF. In DNA, the CDR3 is TGTGCCAGCAGCCAAGCGACTCTGTATCGGGGAGATACGCAGTATTTT.

V gene TRBV19 combines with J gene TRBJ1-1; 7 nucleotides match TRBD1. The length of the CDR3 is 16 residues. V was pared by 3 bases and J by 2 bases, with 9 bases of the junction left unmatched. The germline gives CDR1 LNHDA, CDR2 SQIVND (reference sequence). In DNA, the CDR3 is TGTGCCAGTAGTATGTCGACAGGGATGGTAAACACTGAAGCTTTCTTT. Its protein product is CASSMSTGMVNTEAFF.

The gene calls are TRBV4-1 and TRBJ1-2, with D possibly being TRBD1 (5 bases). Trimming removed 0 bases at V and 7 bases at J, with 12 bases between. The CDR3 consists of 14 residues. CDR1 is MGHRA and CDR2 is YSYEKL in the germline V gene. For the CDR3, the DNA is TGCGCCAGCAGCCAAGAAAGTACAGGCCGTGGCTACACCTTC. The encoded protein is CASSQESTGRGYTF.

This chain uses TRBV4-2 with TRBJ1-5; 7 bases map to TRBD1. The CDR3 length is 16 residues. From germline, CDR1 is LGHNA and CDR2 YNFKEQ. J lost 2 bases, V lost 1 base, and 5 bases had no gene match. The CDR3 DNA is TGTGCCAGCAGCCAAGGTATCAGGGGGGGCAATCAGCCCCAGCATTTT. It codes for CASSQGIRGGNQPQHF.

V usage is TRBV7-8 and J usage is TRBJ2-2, with D maybe TRBD2 (5 bases). Trimming removed 1 base at V and 3 bases at J, with 12 bases between. CDR1 is SGHVS, CDR2 FQNEAQ, per germline. This CDR3 contains 16 residues. Here the CDR3 reads CASSLGGGLYTGELFF. The CDR3 nucleotides are TGTGCCAGCAGCTTAGGAGGAGGATTATACACCGGGGAGCTGTTTTTT.

V gene TRBV29-1 combines with J gene TRBJ2-2; 7 nucleotides match TRBD2. V lost 7 bases, J lost 1 base, and 9 bases stayed unmatched. The CDR3 consists of 15 residues. The germline V gene encodes CDR1 SQVTM and CDR2 ANQGSEA. CDR3 region: CSARGESLNTGELFF. The CDR3 DNA follows: TGCAGCGCCCGGGGGGAGAGTTTGAACACCGGGGAGCTGTTTTTT.

V usage is TRBV5-1 and J usage is TRBJ2-3, with D possibly matching TRBD2 (6 bases). The ends were cut back, 3 bases at V and 0 bases at J, with 17 bases in the middle. Looked up from germline, CDR1 is SGHRS and CDR2 is YFSETQ. The CDR3 is 17 amino acids. The DNA of the CDR3 is TGCGCCAGCAGCTGGCCCTCCTTGGCGGGGAGCACAGATACGCAGTATTTT. Amino acids: CASSWPSLAGSTDTQYF.

The rearrangement links TRBV4-3 to TRBJ1-2; D is perhaps TRBD1 (6 bases). V shed 8 bases and J shed 8 bases, with 18 bases lying between them. The CDR3 runs 13 residues. Looked up from germline, CDR1 is LGHNA and CDR2 is YSLEER. CDR3 sequence (DNA): TGCGCCAGCGGCCTGGTTGGGGGCGGGGGCTACACCTTC. It yields the protein CASGLVGGGGYTF.

The CDR3 protein is CASSIVPDGGLSEAFF. The CDR3 DNA reads TGTGCCAGTAGTATAGTCCCTGACGGGGGGCTTTCTGAAGCTTTCTTT. This sequence joins TRBV19 and TRBJ1-1, with D possibly being TRBD1 (6 bases). Trimming left V 1 base short and J 6 bases short, with 18 bases between. The CDR3 totals 16 residues. Germline CDR1 LNHDA, CDR2 SQIVND (reference sequence). Using reference TRBV19 and TRBJ1-1 for the parts outside the CDR3, the full variable domain is DGGITQSPKYLFRKEGQNVTLSCEQNLNHDAMYWYRQDPGQGLRLIYYSQIVNDFQKGDIAEGYSVSREKKESFPLTVTSAQKNPTAFYLCASSIVPDGGLSEAFFGQGTRLTVV.

The chain couples TRBV27 to TRBJ1-4; D not certain. The CDR3 is 17 residues long. V dropped 2 bases and J dropped 8 bases, with 21 bases sitting between them. The V gene's germline CDR1 is MNHEY and CDR2 SMNVEV (reference sequence). The CDR3 reads CASSLQRLRGRGEKLFF. The CDR3 coding sequence is TGTGCCAGCAGTTTACAGAGACTACGGGGAAGAGGGGAAAAACTGTTTTTT.

As DNA, the CDR3 is TGTGCCAGCAGACAGACAGGGGGAGTAAATCAGCCCCAGCATTTT. Amino acid sequence: CASRQTGGVNQPQHF. The chain links TRBV28 to TRBJ1-5; TRBD1 matches 9 bases. V was pared by 6 bases and J by 4 bases, with 7 bases of the junction left unmatched. The length of the CDR3 is 15 residues. Germline assignment: CDR1 MDHEN and CDR2 SYDVKM. Combining the CDR3 with reference TRBV28 and TRBJ1-5 gives the whole variable domain DVKVTQSSRYLVKRTGEKVFLECVQDMDHENMFWYRQDPGLGLRLIYFSYDVKMKEKGDIPEGYSVSREKKERFSLILESASTNQTSMYLCASRQTGGVNQPQHFGDGTRLSIL.

The chain is built from TRBV27 and TRBJ1-1, with 8 nucleotides matching TRBD1. Germline V gene sequence: CDR1 MNHEY, CDR2 SMNVEV (reference sequence). J gave up 4 bases and V 2 bases, and 3 bases lay outside the gene matches. The length of the CDR3 is 14 residues. The CDR3 sequence is CASSLQGASTEAFF. The CDR3 nucleotides are TGTGCCAGCAGTTTACAGGGGGCAAGCACTGAAGCTTTCTTT.

This clone was seen just once. The rearrangement joins TRBV9 to TRBJ1-1; 12 nucleotides agree with TRBD1. This CDR3 spans 15 amino acids. V lost 3 bases and J lost 9; bases outside the gene matches: 9. Germline V CDR1 and CDR2: SGDLS, YYNGEE. The CDR3 nucleotides are TGTGCCAGCAGCGCCTCCCTGGGACAGGGGGCGAAAGCTTTCTTT. Translating gives CASSASLGQGAKAFF.